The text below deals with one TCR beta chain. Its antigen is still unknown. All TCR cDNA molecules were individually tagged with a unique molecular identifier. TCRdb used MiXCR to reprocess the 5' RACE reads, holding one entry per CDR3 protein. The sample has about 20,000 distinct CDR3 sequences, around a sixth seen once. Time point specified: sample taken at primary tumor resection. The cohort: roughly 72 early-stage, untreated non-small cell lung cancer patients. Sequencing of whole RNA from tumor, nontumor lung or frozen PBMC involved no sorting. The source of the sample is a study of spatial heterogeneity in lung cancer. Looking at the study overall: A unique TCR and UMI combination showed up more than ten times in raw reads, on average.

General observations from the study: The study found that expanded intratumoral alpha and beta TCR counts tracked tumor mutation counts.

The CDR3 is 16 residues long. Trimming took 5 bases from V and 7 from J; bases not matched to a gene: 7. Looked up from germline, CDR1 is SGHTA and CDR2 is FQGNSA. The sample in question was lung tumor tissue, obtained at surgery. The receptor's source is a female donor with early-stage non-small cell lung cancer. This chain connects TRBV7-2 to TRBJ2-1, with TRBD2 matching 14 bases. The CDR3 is CASSPTGLAGVNEQFF. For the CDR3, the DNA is TGTGCCAGCAGCCCAACGGGACTAGCGGGAGTAAATGAGCAGTTCTTC. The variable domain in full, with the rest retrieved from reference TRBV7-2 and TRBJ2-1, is GAGVSQSPSNKVTEKGKDVELRCDPISGHTALYWYRQSLGQGLEFLIYFQGNSAPDKSGLPSDRFSAERTGGSVSTLTIQRTQQEDSAVYLCASSPTGLAGVNEQFFGPGTRLTVL.